This TCR beta chain was documented in a study of blood T cell repertoires in COVID-19. The CDR3 sequence is 15 residues long. The germline gives CDR1 SGHRS, CDR2 YFSETQ. Trimming cost V 4 bases and J 3 bases; bases outside gene matches: 10. Before being deemed recovered, Cohort 3 donors had two negative PCRs, clearance, or symptom resolution. This clone has a single count. The table came from immunoSEQ multiplex PCR; TCRdb's copy has only in-frame clones and leaves some out. The sample has hundreds of thousands of clones, around 89% seen once. This sequence joins TRBV5-1 and TRBJ2-7, with 7 bases matching TRBD1. Source material: PBMCs or T cells enriched from blood (not recorded which). The sequence came from a woman under 40 who had recovered from COVID-19. In nucleotides, the CDR3 is TGCGCCAGCAGCACCGTCTTGACAGGGAACTACGAGCAGTACTTC. The encoded protein is CASSTVLTGNYEQYF.